What follows are 6 T cell receptor beta chains derived from one specimen sequenced in a study of CD8+ T cells in alopecia areata. Specified treatment: oral pan-JAK inhibitor, 5-10 mg twice daily. RNA, once extracted, was reverse transcribed into cDNA for use as the sequencing template. Produced via immunoSEQ multiplex PCR; TCRdb's table is partial and in-frame only. The sample carries about 270,000 clones, 60% recorded once. Sample: CD4+ T cells sorted from blood, taken around week 52, from a patient treated with tofacitinib. These receptor sequences come from a human donor with alopecia areata.

The chain links TRBV30 to TRBJ1-6; D not certain. The V and J ends lost 4 bases and 5 bases respectively, with 6 bases between them. The CDR3 contains 12 residues. The germline gives CDR1 GTSNPN, CDR2 SVGIG (reference sequence). Here the CDR3 DNA reads TGTGCCTGGAACCGCAATAATTCACCCCTCCACTTT. Translated: CAWNRNNSPLHF.

V is TRBV4-2 and J is TRBJ2-1; no clear D. V shed 1 base and J shed 0 bases, with 4 bases lying between them. Germline values: CDR1 LGHNA, CDR2 YNFKEQ. The CDR3 totals 14 residues. CDR3: CASSQASSYNEQFF. The DNA of the CDR3 is TGTGCCAGCAGCCAAGCGAGCTCCTACAATGAGCAGTTCTTC.

The sample holds a few counts of this clone. The rearrangement links TRBV10-3 to TRBJ2-1; 13 bases are shared with TRBD2. Germline V CDR1 and CDR2: ENHRY, SYGVKD. V was pared by 4 bases and J by 7 bases, with 19 bases of the junction left unmatched. The CDR3 runs to 20 residues. This CDR3 reads CAISGIHRTSGGLTGNEQFF. The CDR3 coding sequence is TGTGCCATCAGTGGCATTCACAGGACTAGCGGGGGCCTCACGGGGAATGAGCAGTTCTTC.

This chain joins TRBV30 and TRBJ1-6, with a tentative D call TRBD1 (5 bases). From germline, CDR1 is GTSNPN and CDR2 SVGIG (reference sequence). V gave up 3 bases and J gave up 7 bases, with 13 bases separating them. This CDR3 contains 14 residues. This chain's CDR3 is CAWSQPGPNSPLHF. In nucleotides, the CDR3 is TGTGCCTGGAGCCAACCGGGACCCAATTCACCCCTCCACTTT.

This rearrangement joins TRBV29-1 to TRBJ1-1; tentative D call: TRBD1 (6 bases). This CDR3 has 14 amino acids. Germline CDR1 and CDR2: SQVTM and ANQGSEA. Trimming took 6 bases from V and 4 from J, leaving 18 bases between them. CDR3 nucleotides: TGCAGCGTCGCCGCGGGACAAAGGGGCACTGAAGCTTTCTTT. Encoded protein: CSVAAGQRGTEAFF.

This clone was found a few times. This rearrangement joins TRBV7-2 to TRBJ1-2; the match to TRBD1 covers 11 bases. Germline V gives CDR1 SGHTA, CDR2 FQGNSA. This CDR3 is 16 amino acids long. V lost 4 bases, J lost 7 bases, and 11 bases stayed unmatched. The CDR3 DNA reads TGTGCCAGCAGCTCTAGGACAGGGGGCGCGGTTAGTGGCTACACCTTC. The encoded protein is CASSSRTGGAVSGYTF. Full variable domain (outside the CDR3, taken from reference TRBV7-2 and TRBJ1-2): GAGVSQSPSNKVTEKGKDVELRCDPISGHTALYWYRQSLGQGLEFLIYFQGNSAPDKSGLPSDRFSAERTGGSVSTLTIQRTQQEDSAVYLCASSSRTGGAVSGYTFGSGTRLTVV.